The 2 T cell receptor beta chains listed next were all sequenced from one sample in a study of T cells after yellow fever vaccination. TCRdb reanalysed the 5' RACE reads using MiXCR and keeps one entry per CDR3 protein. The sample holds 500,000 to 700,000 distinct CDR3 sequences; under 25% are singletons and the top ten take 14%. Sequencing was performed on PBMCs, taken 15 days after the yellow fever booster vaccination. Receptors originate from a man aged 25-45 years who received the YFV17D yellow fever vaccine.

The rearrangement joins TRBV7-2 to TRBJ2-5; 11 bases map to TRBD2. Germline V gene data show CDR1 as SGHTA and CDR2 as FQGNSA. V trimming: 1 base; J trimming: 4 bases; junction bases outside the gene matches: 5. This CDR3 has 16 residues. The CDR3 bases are TGTGCCAGCAGCTTAGTTGCACTAGCGGGAGCAGAGACCCAGTACTTC. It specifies CASSLVALAGAETQYF.

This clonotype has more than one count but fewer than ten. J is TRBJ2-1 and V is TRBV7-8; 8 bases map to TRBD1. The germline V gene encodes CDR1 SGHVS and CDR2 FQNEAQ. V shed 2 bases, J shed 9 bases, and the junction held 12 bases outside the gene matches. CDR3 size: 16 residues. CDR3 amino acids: CASSLRARQGYAEQFF. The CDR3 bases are TGTGCCAGCAGCTTAAGAGCTAGACAGGGGTACGCTGAGCAGTTCTTC.